This T cell receptor (beta chain) appears in the sequencing data of a study of T cells in Graves' hyperthyroidism and ophthalmopathy. On the study more broadly: It was at initial diagnosis, before any treatment, that peripheral blood was collected. Notes on the study in general: Most thyroid clonotypes expanded above 0.001 appeared in blood too.

Using RNA transcripts as the source, TCR beta CDR3 regions were amplified. TCR CDR3 regions were first amplified by RT-PCR with HTBI primers. TCRdb passed the multiplex PCR reads through MiXCR, listing each CDR3 protein once. The data contain under 350,000 distinct CDR3 sequences, about an eighth of them seen just once; the ten biggest clones take up about 8%. Uncontrolled infection, other autoimmune disease, pregnancy and lactation each barred patients from inclusion. Blood was sampled at initial diagnosis of hyperthyroidism, prior to onset of any ophthalmopathy symptoms. The CDR3 has 18 amino acids. Per germline, CDR1 MGHRA and CDR2 YSYEKL. After removal of 0 bases from V and 3 bases from J, the junction contained 10 bases not matched to a gene. This clonotype was counted only a few times. The antigen remains unidentified.

Sequenced sample: blood. The clonotype comes from a woman aged 30 to 39 with Graves' hyperthyroidism that later progressed to Graves' ophthalmopathy. The chain combines TRBV4-1 with TRBJ2-4; 8 nucleotides line up with TRBD2. The CDR3 bases are TGCGCCAGCAGCCAAGATCCCCAACTAGCGGTGCTCAAAAACATTCAGTACTTC. Translation: CASSQDPQLAVLKNIQYF.